A single sample is the source of the 27 T cell receptor beta chains below, sequenced in a study of T cell responses to AZD1222 COVID-19 vaccine. The table came from immunoSEQ multiplex PCR; TCRdb's copy has only in-frame clones and leaves some out. The repertoire has approximately 150,000 clones, approximately 88% of them found once; the top ten carry roughly 0.98%. The sample here was peripheral blood, taken 28 days after the second AZD1222 dose. The receptor source for this set is an adult who received the AZD1222 COVID-19 vaccine.

The chain combines TRBV11-3 with TRBJ2-1; no clear D. The CDR3 extends over 12 amino acids. The ends were cut back, 4 bases at V and 4 bases at J, with 5 bases in the middle. The germline CDR1 and CDR2 sequences are SGHNT and YENEEA. This CDR3 is CASSSRYNEQFF. The CDR3 region has the DNA TGTGCCAGCAGCTCCCGATACAATGAGCAGTTCTTC.

V is TRBV19 and J is TRBJ2-5; D call uncertain. V shed 4 bases and J shed 4 bases, with 13 bases lying between them. The germline CDR1 and CDR2 sequences are LNHDA and SQIVND (reference sequence). This CDR3 has 14 amino acids. The CDR3 loop reads CASSNSPGLETQYF. In DNA, the CDR3 is TGTGCCAGTAGTAACTCCCCCGGGTTAGAGACCCAGTACTTC.

The CDR3 bases are TGTGCCAGCAGCTCAACCCCGCCCGAAGCCGGGTACAATGAGCAGTTCTTC. Translation gives CASSSTPPEAGYNEQFF. J is TRBJ2-1 and V is TRBV7-6; D gene uncertain. V dropped 4 bases and J dropped 4 bases, with 20 bases sitting between them. There are 17 residues in the CDR3. In germline, CDR1 is SGHVS, CDR2 FNYEAQ.

The chain has TRBV28 and TRBJ1-2; a weak D match, TRBD1 (6 bases). The CDR3 sequence is 16 residues long. Deletions cut 6 bases from V and 4 bases from J, with 21 bases between. Germline CDR1 reads MDHEN; CDR2 reads SYDVKM. The CDR3 coding sequence is TGTGCCAGCAGCCTTATCCCCCTGGCAGGGGCCTATGGCTACACCTTC. It yields the protein CASSLIPLAGAYGYTF.

The chain employs TRBV9 and TRBJ1-2; D unclear. Germline loops: CDR1 SGDLS, CDR2 YYNGEE. V lost 0 bases to trimming and J lost 7 bases, with 13 bases between them. The CDR3 has 14 amino acids. The CDR3 spells CASSVGSGNLGYTF. CDR3 sequence (DNA): TGTGCCAGCAGCGTAGGGTCGGGGAATCTTGGCTACACCTTC.

V gene TRBV6-2 or TRBV6-3 combines with J gene TRBJ2-7; D could derive from TRBD1 or TRBD2 (5 bases each). The CDR3 spans 14 residues. Germline V gene data show CDR1 as MNHEY and CDR2 as SVGEGT. V lost 5 bases, J lost 2 bases, and 13 bases lay in between. CDR3 in amino acids: CASSEGLIPYEQYF. CDR3 sequence (DNA): TGTGCCAGCAGTGAGGGGCTTATACCCTACGAGCAGTACTTC.

This clone was counted a single time. The V and J genes are TRBV3-1 (or the pseudogene TRBV3-2) and TRBJ2-1; the D is unclear. The germline gives CDR1 LGHDT, CDR2 YNNKEL (reference sequence). V was trimmed by 7 bases and J by 4 bases, leaving 11 bases between them. CDR3 length: 13 residues. CDR3 sequence: CASTPASYNEQFF. CDR3 bases: TGTGCCAGCACCCCAGCATCGTACAATGAGCAGTTCTTC.

The chain couples TRBV7-8 to TRBJ2-5, with 11 bases identical to TRBD2. From germline, CDR1 is SGHVS and CDR2 FQNEAQ. The CDR3 length is 15 residues. V gave up 5 bases and J gave up 3 bases; unmatched junction bases: 5. The CDR3 nucleotides read TGTGCCAGCAGCCGATTAGCGGGGGGGGAAGAGACCCAGTACTTC. It codes for CASSRLAGGEETQYF.

V and J are TRBV27 and TRBJ2-7; D possibly matches TRBD1 or TRBD2 (5 bases each). From germline, CDR1 is MNHEY and CDR2 SMNVEV (reference sequence). The CDR3 is 14 residues long. With 10 bases removed from V and 2 bases from J, the gap between germline ends came to 18 bases. The chain's CDR3 is CATSLRGLAYEQYF. CDR3 sequence (DNA): TGTGCCACCTCACTCCGGGGCCTCGCCTACGAGCAGTACTTC.

This clone was seen a handful of times. The rearrangement joins TRBV5-5 to TRBJ1-1; D uncertain. Germline assignment: CDR1 SGHKS and CDR2 YYEKEE (reference sequence). V lost 0 bases and J lost 6, with 9 bases in between. The CDR3 sequence is 13 residues long. The CDR3 reads CASSLAPRPEAFF. CDR3 nucleotide sequence: TGTGCCAGCAGCTTGGCACCGCGCCCTGAAGCTTTCTTT. Supplemented by reference TRBV5-5 and TRBJ1-1, the full variable domain reads DAGVTQSPTHLIKTRGQQVTLRCSPISGHKSVSWYQQVLGQGPQFIFQYYEKEERGRGNFPDRFSARQFPNYSSELNVNALLLGDSALYLCASSLAPRPEAFFGQGTRLTVV.

The V and J genes are TRBV10-3 and TRBJ1-3; no firm D call. The ends were cut back, 6 bases at V and 0 bases at J, with 9 bases in the middle. Per the germline V gene, CDR1 is ENHRY and CDR2 is SYGVKD. This CDR3 has 14 residues. The CDR3 sequence is CAIRDANSGNTIYF. The CDR3 region has the DNA TGTGCCATCAGGGACGCAAACTCTGGAAACACCATATATTTT.

This rearrangement joins TRBV3-1 (or the pseudogene TRBV3-2) to TRBJ1-4; 10 bases agree with TRBD1. Germline CDR1 and CDR2: LGHDT and YNNKEL (reference sequence). J lost 10 bases, V lost 4 bases, and 9 bases had no gene match. This CDR3 region has 15 residues. The CDR3 loop is CASSPRTGGIGKLFF. Written as DNA, the CDR3 is TGTGCCAGCAGCCCTCGGACAGGGGGTATTGGAAAACTGTTTTTT.

V usage is TRBV2 and J usage is TRBJ1-1; possible D gene TRBD1, 6 bases. The CDR3 has 14 residues. V shed 7 bases and J shed 0 bases, with 12 bases lying between them. Germline V gene lookup returns CDR1 SNHLY and CDR2 FYNNEI. The DNA for the CDR3 is TGTGCCAGCACCCGGACAGCCTTGAACACTGAAGCTTTCTTT. Its protein product is CASTRTALNTEAFF.

This chain joins TRBV5-6 and TRBJ2-1; 10 nucleotides match TRBD2. V gave up 4 bases and J gave up 9 bases; unmatched junction bases: 13. The CDR3 covers 16 residues. The germline CDR1 and CDR2 sequences are SGHDT and YYEEEE. The CDR3 region has the DNA TGTGCCAGCAGCCCACGGACTAGCGGTGGAGGCAGTGAGCAGTTCTTC. Amino acids: CASSPRTSGGGSEQFF.

This chain joins TRBV5-8 and TRBJ2-1; D not resolved. The CDR3 runs 15 residues. The germline V gene has CDR1 SGHTS and CDR2 YDEGEE. V lost 4 bases, J lost 8 bases, and 19 bases lay in between. The DNA of the CDR3 is TGTGCCAGCAGCCCCGGGTTGACCTTGGGCGATGAGCAGTTCTTC. This gives the protein CASSPGLTLGDEQFF.

The V gene is TRBV12-3 or TRBV12-4, the J gene TRBJ1-2; the D is unclear. CDR3 length: 13 residues. V was cut by 0 bases and J by 7 bases, with 9 bases left in between. In nucleotides, the CDR3 is TGTGCCAGCAGTTTAGCGCCGGTAGGTGGCTACACCTTC. Its protein is CASSLAPVGGYTF.

The rearrangement joins TRBV3-1 (or the pseudogene TRBV3-2) to TRBJ1-1; D gene unclear. Trimming cost V 3 bases and J 1 base, with 6 bases left between them. The CDR3 has 13 residues. CDR1 and CDR2 (germline): LGHDT, YNNKEL (reference sequence). CDR3 in amino acids: CASSHQENTEAFF. The CDR3 DNA is TGTGCCAGCAGCCACCAGGAGAACACTGAAGCTTTCTTT.

The V gene is TRBV3-1 (or the pseudogene TRBV3-2), the J gene TRBJ1-2, with unresolved D. CDR1 is LGHDT and CDR2 is YNNKEL in the germline V gene (reference sequence). V was clipped by 3 bases and J by 2 bases, with 7 bases between them. The CDR3 runs 13 residues. Here the CDR3 reads CASSQVKNYGYTF. In DNA, the CDR3 is TGTGCCAGCAGCCAGGTTAAGAACTATGGCTACACCTTC.

The rearrangement links TRBV9 to TRBJ1-1; TRBD1 might be the D (5 bases). This CDR3 is built from 15 residues. V was pared by 4 bases and J by 0 bases, with 13 bases between. Germline V lookup: CDR1 SGDLS, CDR2 YYNGEE. CDR3 in DNA: TGTGCCAGCAGCTCATGGGACGCCTTGAACACTGAAGCTTTCTTT. This codes for CASSSWDALNTEAFF. The variable domain in full, completed from reference TRBV9 and TRBJ1-1, reads DSGVTQTPKHLITATGQRVTLRCSPRSGDLSVYWYQQSLDQGLQFLIQYYNGEERAKGNILERFSAQQFPDLHSELNLSSLELGDSALYFCASSSWDALNTEAFFGQGTRLTVV.

The chain carries TRBV7-2 and TRBJ2-5; 8 nucleotides line up with TRBD2. Losses at the gene ends were 5 bases for V and 2 bases for J; bases not matched to a gene: 10. The germline V gene has CDR1 SGHTA and CDR2 FQGNSA. This CDR3 has 16 amino acids. This CDR3 is CASSQPGLVSQETQYF. In nucleotides, the CDR3 is TGTGCCAGCAGCCAACCGGGACTAGTCTCTCAAGAGACCCAGTACTTC.

In this sample, this clone turned up a few times. The rearrangement links TRBV10-2 to TRBJ1-5; D is ambiguous. This CDR3 has 12 amino acids. The V gene lost 4 bases and the J gene lost 4 bases, with 5 bases spanning the gap. The germline V gene has CDR1 WSHSY and CDR2 SAAADI. The CDR3 is CASSVMNQPQHF. CDR3 DNA sequence: TGCGCCAGCAGTGTCATGAATCAGCCCCAGCATTTT.

This chain's CDR3 is CASSLGGFRELFF. DNA of the CDR3: TGTGCCAGCAGCTTAGGCGGGTTTAGGGAGCTGTTTTTT. The V and J genes are TRBV7-8 and TRBJ2-2; TRBD2 is a possible D gene (5 bases). Germline assignment: CDR1 SGHVS and CDR2 FQNEAQ. The V gene lost 1 base and the J gene lost 9 bases, with 9 bases spanning the gap. This CDR3 comprises 13 residues. Filled out from reference TRBV7-8 and TRBJ2-2, the complete variable domain reads GAGVSQSPRYKVAKRGQDVALRCDPISGHVSLFWYQQALGQGPEFLTYFQNEAQLDKSGLPSDRFFAERPEGSVSTLKIQRTQQEDSAVYLCASSLGGFRELFFGEGSRLTVL.

This chain links TRBV5-4 with TRBJ1-2; weak D call: TRBD1 (5 bases). With 3 bases removed from V and 6 bases from J, the gap between germline ends came to 15 bases. The CDR3 runs to 14 residues. Germline V lookup: CDR1 SGHNT, CDR2 YYREEE (reference sequence). CDR3 in DNA: TGTGCCAGCAGCTCCGGGACGCTCGCGGATGGCTACACCTTC. This translates into CASSSGTLADGYTF. Using reference TRBV5-4 and TRBJ1-2 for the parts outside the CDR3, the full variable domain is ETGVTQSPTHLIKTRGQQVTLRCSSQSGHNTVSWYQQALGQGPQFIFQYYREEENGRGNFPPRFSGLQFPNYSSELNVNALELDDSALYLCASSSGTLADGYTFGSGTRLTVV.

The chain combines TRBV6-5 with TRBJ1-2; 8 bases match TRBD1. This CDR3 comprises 16 residues. Germline values: CDR1 MNHEY, CDR2 SVGAGI. V trimming: 0 bases; J trimming: 4 bases; junction bases outside the gene matches: 7. The CDR3 sequence: CASSYSTQGGSYGYTF. For the CDR3, the DNA is TGTGCCAGCAGTTACTCTACACAGGGGGGATCCTATGGCTACACCTTC.

The J gene is TRBJ2-7, the V gene TRBV5-6; D is unresolved. V was shortened by 0 bases and J by 2 bases, with 9 bases between the two germline ends. CDR1 is SGHDT and CDR2 is YYEEEE in the germline V gene. There are 14 residues in the CDR3. As DNA, the CDR3 is TGTGCCAGCAGCTTGGACGTCGGTACCTACGAGCAGTACTTC. Residues: CASSLDVGTYEQYF.

This chain links TRBV6-5 with TRBJ1-4; D perhaps matches TRBD1 (5 bases). This CDR3 comprises 15 residues. Germline CDR1 reads MNHEY; CDR2 reads SVGAGI. The V gene lost 2 bases and the J gene lost 0 bases, with 7 bases spanning the gap. In DNA, the CDR3 is TGTGCCAGCAGTTACCTACAGGCAACTAATGAAAAACTGTTTTTT. Translating it yields CASSYLQATNEKLFF.

The J gene is TRBJ1-1, the V gene TRBV6-2 or TRBV6-3; 9 bases are shared with TRBD1. This CDR3 has 15 residues. Germline V gene data show CDR1 as MNHEY and CDR2 as SVGEGT. Trimming took 4 bases from V and 5 from J; bases not matched to a gene: 8. In DNA, the CDR3 is TGTGCCAGCAGTTCCCCTGGACAGGGGCGGACTGAAGCTTTCTTT. Protein product: CASSSPGQGRTEAFF.